This entry features one T cell receptor beta chain sequence. The data belong to a study of T cell changes during pregnancy in multiple sclerosis. Here immunoSEQ multiplex PCR was the method, and the copy in TCRdb shows in-frame clones only, minus some. Among fewer than 80,000 clones, 85% to 95% were seen once, and the ten largest hold roughly 2.1%. This CDR3 spans 14 amino acids. Germline V gives CDR1 LGHNA, CDR2 YSLEER. The germline V and J ends were trimmed by 0 bases and 7 bases, with 9 bases remaining between them. Sequencing was performed on peripheral blood, taken in the third trimester of pregnancy. The TCR comes from a female donor in good health, enrolled as a control in a pregnancy study. The rearrangement joins TRBV4-3 to TRBJ2-2, with D possibly TRBD2 on 6 matching bases. CDR3 region: CASSQEIGGGELFF. In DNA form, the CDR3 reads TGCGCCAGCAGCCAAGAAATCGGGGGCGGGGAGCTGTTTTTT.